The clone carrying this T cell receptor beta chain came up a few times. Antigen specificity is unknown. These data belong to a study of tumor-infiltrating lymphocytes in primary liver carcinoma. About the research overall: The number of productive TCRbeta reads per sample ranged from roughly 3.65 to 8 million and was similar across tissue types.

This CDR3 region has 14 residues. Germline-derived CDR1 and CDR2 are SGHNT and YYREEE (reference sequence). V was clipped by 7 bases and J by 5 bases, with 16 bases between them. Study-level points and caveats: All five tumor regions shared only about 7-25% of top clones. Lower overlap was observed for tumor-adjacent and tumor-blood pairs relative to tumor region pairs.

Reverse transcription of roughly 0.5 ug total RNA with a constant-region primer produced TCR beta cDNA. Construction of TCR beta libraries relied on three successive nested multiplex PCR rounds employing slightly modified ARM-PCR. A C-beta reverse primer and TRBV1-TRBV30 forward primers served in each of the first two PCR rounds, at approximately 10 cycles apiece. A single record per CDR3 protein comes from TCRdb applying MiXCR to the multiplex PCR reads. Here the sample spans some 64,000 distinct CDR3 sequences, about two thirds being singletons. Co-extraction of both nucleic acids (RNA and DNA) used about 20-33 mg of unsorted bulk tissue. Every tumor contributed samples taken at five separate regions.

The rearrangement joins TRBV5-4 to TRBJ2-1, with D perhaps TRBD2 (7 bases). The TCR originated in a man aged 35-49 years with primary liver carcinoma and hepatitis B virus infection. Material for sequencing was liver tumor tissue from sampling region 4. Stated subset: tumor region T4, right-lateral pole. CDR3 in amino acids: CASGRGAGDNEQFF. For the CDR3, the DNA is TGTGCCAGCGGTCGGGGGGCGGGAGACAATGAGCAGTTCTTC.